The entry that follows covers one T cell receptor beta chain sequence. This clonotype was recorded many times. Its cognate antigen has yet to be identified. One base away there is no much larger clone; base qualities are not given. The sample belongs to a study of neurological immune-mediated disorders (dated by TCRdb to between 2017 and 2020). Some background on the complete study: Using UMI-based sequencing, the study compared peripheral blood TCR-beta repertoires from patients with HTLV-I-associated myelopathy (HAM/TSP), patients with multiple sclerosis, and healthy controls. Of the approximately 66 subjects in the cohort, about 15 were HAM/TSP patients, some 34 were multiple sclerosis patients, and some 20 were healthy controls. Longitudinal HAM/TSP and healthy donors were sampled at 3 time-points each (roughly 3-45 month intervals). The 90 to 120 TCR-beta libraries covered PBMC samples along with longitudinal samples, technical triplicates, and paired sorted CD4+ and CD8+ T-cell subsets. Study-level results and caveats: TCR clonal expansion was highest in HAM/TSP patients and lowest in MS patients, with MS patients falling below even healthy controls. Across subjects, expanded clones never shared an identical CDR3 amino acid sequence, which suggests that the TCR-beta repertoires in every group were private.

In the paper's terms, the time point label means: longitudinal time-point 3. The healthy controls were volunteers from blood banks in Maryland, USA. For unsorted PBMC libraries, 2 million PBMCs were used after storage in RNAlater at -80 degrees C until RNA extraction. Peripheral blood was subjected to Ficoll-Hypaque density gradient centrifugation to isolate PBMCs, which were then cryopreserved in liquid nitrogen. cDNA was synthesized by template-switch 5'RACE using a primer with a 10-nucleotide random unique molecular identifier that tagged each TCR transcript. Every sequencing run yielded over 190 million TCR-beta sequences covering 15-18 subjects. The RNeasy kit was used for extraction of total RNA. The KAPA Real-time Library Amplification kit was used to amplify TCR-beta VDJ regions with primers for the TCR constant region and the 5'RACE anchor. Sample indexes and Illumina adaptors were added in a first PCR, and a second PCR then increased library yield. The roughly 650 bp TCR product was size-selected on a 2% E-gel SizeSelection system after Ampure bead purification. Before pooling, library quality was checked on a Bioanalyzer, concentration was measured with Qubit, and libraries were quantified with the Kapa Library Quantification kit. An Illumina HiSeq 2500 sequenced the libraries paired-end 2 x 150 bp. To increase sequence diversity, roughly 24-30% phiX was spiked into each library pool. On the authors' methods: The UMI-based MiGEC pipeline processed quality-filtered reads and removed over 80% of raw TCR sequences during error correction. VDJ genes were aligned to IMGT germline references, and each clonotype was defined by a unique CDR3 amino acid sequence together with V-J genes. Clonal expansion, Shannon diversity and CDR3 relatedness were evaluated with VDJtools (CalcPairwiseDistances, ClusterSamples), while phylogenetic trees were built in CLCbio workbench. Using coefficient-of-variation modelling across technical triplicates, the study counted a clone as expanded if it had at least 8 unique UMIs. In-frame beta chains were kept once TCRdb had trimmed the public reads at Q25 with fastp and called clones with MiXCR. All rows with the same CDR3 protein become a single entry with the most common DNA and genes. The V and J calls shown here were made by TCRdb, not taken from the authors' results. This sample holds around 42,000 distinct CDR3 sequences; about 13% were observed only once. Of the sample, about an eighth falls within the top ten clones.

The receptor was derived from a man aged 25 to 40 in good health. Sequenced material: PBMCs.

The CDR3 amino acid sequence is: CASSFRPGQGDTDTQYF. The DNA sequence reads TGTGCCAGCAGCTTCCGGCCGGGACAGGGGGACACAGATACGCAGTATTTT. The rearranged segments are TRBV9 and TRBJ2-3; TRBD1 agrees with 11 junctional bases. V is pruned by 4 bases and J by 2 bases, leaving 9 bases of the junction without a gene match. The germline V gene yields SGDLS for CDR1 and YYNGEE for CDR2. From cysteine to phenylalanine, the CDR3 is 17 amino acids long. The CDR3 DNA has 51 bases and is translated from base 1.